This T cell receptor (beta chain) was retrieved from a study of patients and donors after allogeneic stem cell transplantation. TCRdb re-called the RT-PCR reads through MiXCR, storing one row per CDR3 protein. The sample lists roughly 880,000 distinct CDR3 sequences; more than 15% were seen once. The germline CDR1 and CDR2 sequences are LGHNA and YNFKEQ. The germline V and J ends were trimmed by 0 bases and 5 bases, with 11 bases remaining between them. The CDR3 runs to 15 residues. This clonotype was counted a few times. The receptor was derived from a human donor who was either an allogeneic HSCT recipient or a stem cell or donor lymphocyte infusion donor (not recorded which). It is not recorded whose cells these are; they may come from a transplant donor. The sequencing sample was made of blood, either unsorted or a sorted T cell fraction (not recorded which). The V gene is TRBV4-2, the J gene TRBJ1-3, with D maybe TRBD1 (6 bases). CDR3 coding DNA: TGTGCCAGCAGCCAAGATCAGGGGAGTAGAAACACCATATATTTT. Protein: CASSQDQGSRNTIYF.